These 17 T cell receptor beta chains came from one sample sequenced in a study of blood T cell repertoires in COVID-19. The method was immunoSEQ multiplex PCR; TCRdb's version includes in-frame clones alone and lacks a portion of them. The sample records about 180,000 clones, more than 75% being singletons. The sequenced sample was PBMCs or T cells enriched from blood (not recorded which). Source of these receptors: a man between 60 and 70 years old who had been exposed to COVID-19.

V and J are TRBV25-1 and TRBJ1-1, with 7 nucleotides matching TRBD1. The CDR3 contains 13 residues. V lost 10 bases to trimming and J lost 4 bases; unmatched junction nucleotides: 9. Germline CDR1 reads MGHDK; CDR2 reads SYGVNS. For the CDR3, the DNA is TGTGCCACCAAACAGGGGCGGGCCACTGAAGCTTTCTTT. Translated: CATKQGRATEAFF.

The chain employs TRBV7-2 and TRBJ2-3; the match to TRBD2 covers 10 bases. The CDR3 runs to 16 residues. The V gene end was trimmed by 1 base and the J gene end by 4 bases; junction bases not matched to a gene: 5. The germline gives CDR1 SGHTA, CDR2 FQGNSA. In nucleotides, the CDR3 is TGTGCCAGCAGCTTAGAATCTAGCGGGAGCTCAGATACGCAGTATTTT. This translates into CASSLESSGSSDTQYF.

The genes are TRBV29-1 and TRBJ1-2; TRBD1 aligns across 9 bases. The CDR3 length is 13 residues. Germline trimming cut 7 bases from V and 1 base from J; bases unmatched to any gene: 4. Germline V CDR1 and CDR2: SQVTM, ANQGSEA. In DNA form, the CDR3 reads TGCAGCGGGCGGGGACAGGGTAACTATGGCTACACCTTC. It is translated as CSGRGQGNYGYTF.

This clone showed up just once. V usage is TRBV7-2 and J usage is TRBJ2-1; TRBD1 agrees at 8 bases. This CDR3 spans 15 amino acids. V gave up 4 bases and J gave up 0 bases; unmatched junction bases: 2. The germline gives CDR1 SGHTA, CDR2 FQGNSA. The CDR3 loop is CASSSDRGSYNEQFF. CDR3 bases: TGTGCCAGCAGCTCCGACAGGGGCTCCTACAATGAGCAGTTCTTC.

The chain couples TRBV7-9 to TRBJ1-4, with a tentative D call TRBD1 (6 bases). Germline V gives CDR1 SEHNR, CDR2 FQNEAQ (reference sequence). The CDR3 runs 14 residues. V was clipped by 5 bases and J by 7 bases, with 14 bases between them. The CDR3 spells CASSRGMTGEKLFF. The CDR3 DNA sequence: TGTGCCAGCAGCCGAGGTATGACAGGTGAAAAACTGTTTTTT.

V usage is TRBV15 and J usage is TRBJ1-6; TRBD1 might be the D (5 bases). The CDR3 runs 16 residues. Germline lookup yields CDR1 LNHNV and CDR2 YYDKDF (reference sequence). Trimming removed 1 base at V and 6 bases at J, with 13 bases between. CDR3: CATSRGSGLGNSPLHF. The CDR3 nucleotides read TGTGCCACCAGCAGAGGTTCAGGGTTAGGTAATTCACCCCTCCACTTT.

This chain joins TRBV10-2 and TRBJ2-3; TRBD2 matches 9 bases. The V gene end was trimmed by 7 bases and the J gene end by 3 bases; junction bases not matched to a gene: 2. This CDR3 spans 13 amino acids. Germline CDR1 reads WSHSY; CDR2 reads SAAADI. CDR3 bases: TGCGCCAGCATGAGCGGGGGGACAGATACGCAGTATTTT. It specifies CASMSGGTDTQYF.

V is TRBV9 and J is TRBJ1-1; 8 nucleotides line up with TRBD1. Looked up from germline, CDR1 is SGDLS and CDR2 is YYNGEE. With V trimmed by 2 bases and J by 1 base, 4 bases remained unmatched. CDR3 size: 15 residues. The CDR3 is CASSVLQGANTEAFF. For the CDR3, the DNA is TGTGCCAGCAGCGTCCTGCAGGGGGCGAACACTGAAGCTTTCTTT.

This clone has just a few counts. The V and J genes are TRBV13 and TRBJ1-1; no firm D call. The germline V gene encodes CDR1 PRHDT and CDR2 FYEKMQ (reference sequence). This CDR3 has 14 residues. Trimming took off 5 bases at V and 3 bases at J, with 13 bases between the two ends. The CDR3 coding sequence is TGTGCCAGCAGCCTACGGGGTGAGGACACTGAAGCTTTCTTT. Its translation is CASSLRGEDTEAFF. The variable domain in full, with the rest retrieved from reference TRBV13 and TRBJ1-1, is AAGVIQSPRHLIKEKRETATLKCYPIPRHDTVYWYQQGPGQDPQFLISFYEKMQSDKGSIPDRFSAQQFSDYHSELNMSSLELGDSALYFCASSLRGEDTEAFFGQGTRLTVV.

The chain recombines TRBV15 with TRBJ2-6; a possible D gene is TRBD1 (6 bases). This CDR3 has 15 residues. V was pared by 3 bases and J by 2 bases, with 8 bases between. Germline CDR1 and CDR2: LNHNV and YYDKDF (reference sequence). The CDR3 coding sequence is TGTGCCACCAGCAGTACAGGGACTGGGGCCAACGTCCTGACTTTC. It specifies CATSSTGTGANVLTF. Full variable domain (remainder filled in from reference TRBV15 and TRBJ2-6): DAMVIQNPRYQVTQFGKPVTLSCSQTLNHNVMYWYQQKSSQAPKLLFHYYDKDFNNEADTPDNFQSRRPNTSFCFLDIRSPGLGDTAMYLCATSSTGTGANVLTFGAGSRLTVL.

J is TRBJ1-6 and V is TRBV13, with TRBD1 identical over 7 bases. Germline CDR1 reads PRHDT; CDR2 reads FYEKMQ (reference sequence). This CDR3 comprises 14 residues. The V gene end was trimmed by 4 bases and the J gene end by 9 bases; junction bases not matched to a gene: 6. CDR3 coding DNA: TGTGCCAGCAGCTCCACAGGGGTAGGTTCACCCCTCCACTTT. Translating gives CASSSTGVGSPLHF.

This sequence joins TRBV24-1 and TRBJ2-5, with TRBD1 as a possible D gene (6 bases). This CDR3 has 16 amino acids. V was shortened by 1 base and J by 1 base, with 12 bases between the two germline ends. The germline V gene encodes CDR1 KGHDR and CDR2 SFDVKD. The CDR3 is CATSDLRQGPQETQYF. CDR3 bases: TGTGCCACCAGTGATTTACGCCAGGGGCCCCAAGAGACCCAGTACTTC.

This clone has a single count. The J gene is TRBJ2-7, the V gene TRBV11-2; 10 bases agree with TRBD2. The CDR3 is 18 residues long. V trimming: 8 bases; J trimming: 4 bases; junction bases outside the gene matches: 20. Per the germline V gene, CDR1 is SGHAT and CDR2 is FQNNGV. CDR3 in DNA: TGTGCCAGCTCCGGTGGCGGAAAAAGCGGGAGGGCCATTTACGAGCAGTACTTC. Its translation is CASSGGGKSGRAIYEQYF.

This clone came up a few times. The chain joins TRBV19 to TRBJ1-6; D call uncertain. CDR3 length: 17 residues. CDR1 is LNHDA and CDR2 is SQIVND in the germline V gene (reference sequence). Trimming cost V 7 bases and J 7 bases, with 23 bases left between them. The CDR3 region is CASIRGSQLLGNSPLHF. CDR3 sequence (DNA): TGTGCCAGTATCCGGGGAAGTCAACTCCTAGGGAATTCACCCCTCCACTTT.

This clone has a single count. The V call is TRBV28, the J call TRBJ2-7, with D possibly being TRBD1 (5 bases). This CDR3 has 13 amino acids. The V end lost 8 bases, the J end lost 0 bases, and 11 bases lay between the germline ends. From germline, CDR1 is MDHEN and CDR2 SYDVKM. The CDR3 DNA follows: TGTGCCAGCGTCCATAGGGGCTCCTACGAGCAGTACTTC. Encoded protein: CASVHRGSYEQYF.

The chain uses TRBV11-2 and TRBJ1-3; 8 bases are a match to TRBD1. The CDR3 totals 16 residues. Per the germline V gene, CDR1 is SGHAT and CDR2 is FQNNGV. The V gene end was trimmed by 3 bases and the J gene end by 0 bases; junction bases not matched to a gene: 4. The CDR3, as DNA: TGTGCCAGCAGCTTGACAGGGGCCTTCTCTGGAAACACCATATATTTT. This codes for CASSLTGAFSGNTIYF.

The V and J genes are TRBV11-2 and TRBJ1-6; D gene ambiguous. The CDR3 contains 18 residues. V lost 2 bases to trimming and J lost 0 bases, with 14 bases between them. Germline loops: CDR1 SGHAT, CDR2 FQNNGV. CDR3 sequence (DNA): TGTGCCAGCAGCTTAATCGACTCTACGAGCTCCTATAATTCACCCCTCCACTTT. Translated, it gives CASSLIDSTSSYNSPLHF. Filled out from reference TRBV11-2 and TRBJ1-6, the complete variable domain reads EAGVAQSPRYKIIEKRQSVAFWCNPISGHATLYWYQQILGQGPKLLIQFQNNGVVDDSQLPKDRFSAERLKGVDSTLKIQPAKLEDSAVYLCASSLIDSTSSYNSPLHFGNGTRLTVT.